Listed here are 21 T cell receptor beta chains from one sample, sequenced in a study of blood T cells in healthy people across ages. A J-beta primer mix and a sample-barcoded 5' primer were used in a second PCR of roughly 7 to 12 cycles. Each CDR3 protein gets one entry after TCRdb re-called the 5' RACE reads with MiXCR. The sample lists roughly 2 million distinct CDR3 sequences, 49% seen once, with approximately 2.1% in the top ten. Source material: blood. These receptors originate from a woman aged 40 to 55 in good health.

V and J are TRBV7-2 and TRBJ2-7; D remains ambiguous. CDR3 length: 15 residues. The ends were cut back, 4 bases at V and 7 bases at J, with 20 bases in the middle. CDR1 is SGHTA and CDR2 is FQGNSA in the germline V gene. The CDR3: CASSSQLISYNEQYF. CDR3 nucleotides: TGTGCCAGCAGCTCTCAACTGATCTCCTACAATGAGCAGTACTTC. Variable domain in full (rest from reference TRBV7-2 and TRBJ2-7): GAGVSQSPSNKVTEKGKDVELRCDPISGHTALYWYRQSLGQGLEFLIYFQGNSAPDKSGLPSDRFSAERTGGSVSTLTIQRTQQEDSAVYLCASSSQLISYNEQYFGPGTRLTVT.

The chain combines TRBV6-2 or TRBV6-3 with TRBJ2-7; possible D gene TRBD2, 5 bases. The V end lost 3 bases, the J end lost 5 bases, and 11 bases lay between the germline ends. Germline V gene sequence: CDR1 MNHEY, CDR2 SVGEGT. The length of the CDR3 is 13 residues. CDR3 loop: CASSYYQEDEQYF. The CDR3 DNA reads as TGTGCCAGCAGTTATTATCAGGAGGACGAGCAGTACTTC.

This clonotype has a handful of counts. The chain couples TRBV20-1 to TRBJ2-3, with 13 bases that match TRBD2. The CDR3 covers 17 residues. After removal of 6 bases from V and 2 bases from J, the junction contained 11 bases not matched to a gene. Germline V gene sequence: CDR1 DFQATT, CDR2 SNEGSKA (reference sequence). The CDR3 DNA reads TGCAGTGCCGCCAGACAGGGACTAGCGGGGTCCACAGATACGCAGTATTTT. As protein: CSAARQGLAGSTDTQYF.

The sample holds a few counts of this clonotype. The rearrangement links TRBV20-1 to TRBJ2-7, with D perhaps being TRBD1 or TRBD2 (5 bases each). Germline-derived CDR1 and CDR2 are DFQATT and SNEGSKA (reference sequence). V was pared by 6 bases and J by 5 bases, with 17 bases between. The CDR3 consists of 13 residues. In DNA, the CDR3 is TGCAGTGCGACTACGAGACAGATAAACGAGCAGTACTTC. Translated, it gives CSATTRQINEQYF.

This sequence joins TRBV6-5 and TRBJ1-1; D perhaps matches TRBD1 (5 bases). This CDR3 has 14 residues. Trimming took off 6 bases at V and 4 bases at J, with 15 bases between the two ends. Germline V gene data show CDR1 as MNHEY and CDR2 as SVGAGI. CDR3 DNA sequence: TGTGCCAGCAGAGAACAGGTCCCAGCCACTGAAGCTTTCTTT. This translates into CASREQVPATEAFF.

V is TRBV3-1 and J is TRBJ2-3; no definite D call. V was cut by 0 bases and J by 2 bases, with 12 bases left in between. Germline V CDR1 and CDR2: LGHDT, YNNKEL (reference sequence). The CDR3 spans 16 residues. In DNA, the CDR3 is TGTGCCAGCAGCCAAGACCTGATTCCAGACACAGATACGCAGTATTTT. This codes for CASSQDLIPDTDTQYF.

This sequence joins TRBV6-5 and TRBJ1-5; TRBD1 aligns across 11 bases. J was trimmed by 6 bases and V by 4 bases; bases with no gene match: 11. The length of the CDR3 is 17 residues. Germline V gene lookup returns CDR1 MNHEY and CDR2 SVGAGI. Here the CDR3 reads CASSSRTGGLRSQPQHF. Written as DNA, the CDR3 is TGTGCCAGCAGTTCCCGGACAGGGGGCTTGAGGAGTCAGCCCCAGCATTTT.

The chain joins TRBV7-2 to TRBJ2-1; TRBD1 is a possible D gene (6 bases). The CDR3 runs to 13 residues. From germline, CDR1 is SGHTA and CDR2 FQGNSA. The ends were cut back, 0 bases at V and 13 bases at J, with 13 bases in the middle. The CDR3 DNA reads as TGTGCCAGCAGCTTAGCGCACAGGGCTAACCAGTTCTTC. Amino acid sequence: CASSLAHRANQFF.

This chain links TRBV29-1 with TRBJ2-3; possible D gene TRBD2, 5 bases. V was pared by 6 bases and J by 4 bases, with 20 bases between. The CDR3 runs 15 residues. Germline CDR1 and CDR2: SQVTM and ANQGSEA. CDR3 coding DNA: TGCAGCGTCGAGCTAATCCGGGGTCCGCCAGATACGCAGTATTTT. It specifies CSVELIRGPPDTQYF.

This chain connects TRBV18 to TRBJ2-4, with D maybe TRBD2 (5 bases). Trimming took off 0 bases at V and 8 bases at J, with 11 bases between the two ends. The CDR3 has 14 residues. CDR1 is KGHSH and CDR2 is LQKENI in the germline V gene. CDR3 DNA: TGTGCCAGCTCACCACCATCGGCGCGGGACATTCAGTACTTC. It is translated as CASSPPSARDIQYF.

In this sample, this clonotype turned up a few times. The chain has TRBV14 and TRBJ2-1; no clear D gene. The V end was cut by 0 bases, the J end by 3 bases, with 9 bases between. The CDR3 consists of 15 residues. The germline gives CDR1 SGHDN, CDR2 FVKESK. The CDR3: CASSQDRFRYNEQFF. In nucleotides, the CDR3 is TGTGCCAGCAGCCAAGATCGTTTCCGCTACAATGAGCAGTTCTTC.

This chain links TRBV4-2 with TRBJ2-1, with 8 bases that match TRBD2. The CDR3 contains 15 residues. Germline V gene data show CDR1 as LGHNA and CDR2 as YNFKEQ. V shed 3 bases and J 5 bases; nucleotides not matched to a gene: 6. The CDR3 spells CASSHGGAGNNEQFF. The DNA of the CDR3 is TGTGCCAGCAGCCACGGGGGGGCCGGTAACAATGAGCAGTTCTTC.

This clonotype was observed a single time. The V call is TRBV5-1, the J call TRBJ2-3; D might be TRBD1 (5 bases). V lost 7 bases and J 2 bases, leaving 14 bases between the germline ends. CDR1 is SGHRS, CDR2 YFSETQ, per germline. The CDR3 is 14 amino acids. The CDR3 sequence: CASGVRGPTDTQYF. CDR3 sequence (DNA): TGCGCCAGCGGCGTTAGGGGTCCCACAGATACGCAGTATTTT.

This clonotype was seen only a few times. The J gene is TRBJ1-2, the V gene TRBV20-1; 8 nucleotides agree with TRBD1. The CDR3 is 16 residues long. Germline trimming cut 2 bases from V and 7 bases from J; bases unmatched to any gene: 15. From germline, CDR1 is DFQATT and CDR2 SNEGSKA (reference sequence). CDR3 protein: CSARSSTGDRPAGYTF. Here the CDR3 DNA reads TGCAGTGCTAGAAGCTCGACAGGGGACCGACCAGCTGGCTACACCTTC.

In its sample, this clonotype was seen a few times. The CDR3 loop reads CASSPPPTSGALSYEQYF. The CDR3 nucleotides read TGTGCCAGCAGTCCCCCCCCTACTAGCGGGGCCCTCTCCTACGAGCAGTACTTC. The V and J genes are TRBV27 and TRBJ2-7, with 10 bases aligning to TRBD2. V was pared by 5 bases and J by 0 bases, with 13 bases of the junction left unmatched. The CDR3 is 18 residues long. CDR1 is MNHEY, CDR2 SMNVEV, per germline (reference sequence).

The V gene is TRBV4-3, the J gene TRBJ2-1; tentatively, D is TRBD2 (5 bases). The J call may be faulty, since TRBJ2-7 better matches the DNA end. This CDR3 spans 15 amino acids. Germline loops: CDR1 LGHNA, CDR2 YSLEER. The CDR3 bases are TGCGCCAGCAGACGGACTTTAGGATCCTACAATGAGCAGTACTTC. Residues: CASRRTLGSYNEQYF.

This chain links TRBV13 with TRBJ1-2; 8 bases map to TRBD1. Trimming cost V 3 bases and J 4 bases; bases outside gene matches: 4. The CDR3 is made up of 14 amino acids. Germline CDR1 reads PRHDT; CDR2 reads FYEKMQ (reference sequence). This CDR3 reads CASSFGTGPYGYTF. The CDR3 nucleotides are TGTGCCAGCAGCTTCGGGACAGGACCCTATGGCTACACCTTC.

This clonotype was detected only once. Written as DNA, the CDR3 is TGCAGTGCTCTGGGAAGCAATAACTATGGCTACACCTTC. Translated, it gives CSALGSNNYGYTF. V usage is TRBV20-1 and J usage is TRBJ1-2, with D unclear. This CDR3 contains 13 residues. V was shortened by 5 bases and J by 1 base, with 11 bases between the two germline ends. CDR1 DFQATT and CDR2 SNEGSKA come from the germline V gene (reference sequence).

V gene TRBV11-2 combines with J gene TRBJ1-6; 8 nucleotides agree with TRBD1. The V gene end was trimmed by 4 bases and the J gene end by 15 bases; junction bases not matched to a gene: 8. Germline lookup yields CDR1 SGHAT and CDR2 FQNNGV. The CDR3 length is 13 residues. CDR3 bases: TGTGCCAGCAGCTCCGGCCTTGGACAGGGCCTCCACTTT. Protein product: CASSSGLGQGLHF.

The CDR3 protein is CSARELGQGLYYEQYF. The DNA of the CDR3 is TGCAGTGCTAGAGAATTGGGCCAGGGGCTCTACTACGAGCAGTACTTC. The chain carries TRBV20-1 and TRBJ2-4; tentatively, D is TRBD1 (6 bases). Matching the DNA end better, TRBJ2-7 makes the J call doubtful. The germline CDR1 and CDR2 sequences are DFQATT and SNEGSKA (reference sequence). This CDR3 has 16 residues.

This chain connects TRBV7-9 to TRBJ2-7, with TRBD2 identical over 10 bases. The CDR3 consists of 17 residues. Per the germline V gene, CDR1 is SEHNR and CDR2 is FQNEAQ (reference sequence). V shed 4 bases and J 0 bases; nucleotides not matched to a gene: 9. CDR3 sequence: CASSSPKTSGSSYEQYF. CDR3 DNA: TGTGCCAGCAGCTCCCCGAAGACTAGCGGGTCCTCCTACGAGCAGTACTTC.